This TCR beta chain is drawn from a study of CD4 T cells in relation to SARS-CoV-2 and coronaviruses. Here immunoSEQ multiplex PCR was the method, and the copy in TCRdb shows in-frame clones only, minus some. The sample has 29,000 or so clones, over 65% seen once. Regarding this clone: Its antigen remains unknown.

Unexposed donor CD4+ T cells date from 2011-2018, before the COVID-19 pandemic. The cells were cultured for over eight days before CD4+ T cells were isolated. From germline, CDR1 is SGHDT and CDR2 YYEEEE. This CDR3 contains 16 residues. Germline trimming cut 4 bases from V and 2 bases from J; bases unmatched to any gene: 4. The chain employs TRBV5-6 and TRBJ1-4, with 11 positions matching TRBD1. The origin of this receptor is a human donor in good health. Sequenced input: CD4+ T cells from PBMCs, cultured in vitro. The CDR3 loop is CASSGDRGITNEKLFF. The CDR3 bases are TGTGCCAGCAGCGGGGACAGGGGGATCACTAATGAAAAACTGTTTTTT.